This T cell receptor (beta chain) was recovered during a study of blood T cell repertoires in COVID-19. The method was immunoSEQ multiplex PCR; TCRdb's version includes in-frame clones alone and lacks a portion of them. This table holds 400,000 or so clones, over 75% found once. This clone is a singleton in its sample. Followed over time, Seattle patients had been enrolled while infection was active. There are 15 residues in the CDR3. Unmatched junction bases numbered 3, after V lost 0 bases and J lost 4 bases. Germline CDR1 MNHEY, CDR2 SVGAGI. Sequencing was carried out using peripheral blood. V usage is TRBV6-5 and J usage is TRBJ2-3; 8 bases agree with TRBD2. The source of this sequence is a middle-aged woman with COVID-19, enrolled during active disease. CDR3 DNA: TGTGCCAGCAGTTACTCAGCGGGAGAGGCAGATACGCAGTATTTT. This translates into CASSYSAGEADTQYF.